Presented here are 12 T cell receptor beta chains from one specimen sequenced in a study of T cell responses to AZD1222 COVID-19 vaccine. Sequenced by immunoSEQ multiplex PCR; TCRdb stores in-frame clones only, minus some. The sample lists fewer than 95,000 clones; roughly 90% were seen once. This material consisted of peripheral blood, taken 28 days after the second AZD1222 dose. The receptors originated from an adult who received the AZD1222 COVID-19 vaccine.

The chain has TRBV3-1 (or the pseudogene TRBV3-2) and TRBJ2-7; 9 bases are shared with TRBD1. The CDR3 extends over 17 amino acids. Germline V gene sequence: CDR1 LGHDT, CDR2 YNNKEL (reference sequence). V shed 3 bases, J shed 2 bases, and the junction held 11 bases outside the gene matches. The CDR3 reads CASSHDRDRVIAYEQYF. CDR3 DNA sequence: TGTGCCAGCAGCCATGACCGGGACAGGGTAATTGCCTACGAGCAGTACTTC.

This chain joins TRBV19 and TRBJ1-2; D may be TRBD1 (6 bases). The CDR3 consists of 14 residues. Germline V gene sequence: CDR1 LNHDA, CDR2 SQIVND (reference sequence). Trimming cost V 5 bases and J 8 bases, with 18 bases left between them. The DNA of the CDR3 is TGTGCCAGTAGTCAAGGACAGTTCCTGGGCGGCTACACCTTC. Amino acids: CASSQGQFLGGYTF.

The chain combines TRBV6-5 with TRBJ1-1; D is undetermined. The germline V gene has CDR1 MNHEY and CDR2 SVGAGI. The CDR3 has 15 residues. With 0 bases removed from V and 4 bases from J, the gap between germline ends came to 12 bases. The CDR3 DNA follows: TGTGCCAGCAGTTACTCTGGGGATTTTGGCACTGAAGCTTTCTTT. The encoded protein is CASSYSGDFGTEAFF.

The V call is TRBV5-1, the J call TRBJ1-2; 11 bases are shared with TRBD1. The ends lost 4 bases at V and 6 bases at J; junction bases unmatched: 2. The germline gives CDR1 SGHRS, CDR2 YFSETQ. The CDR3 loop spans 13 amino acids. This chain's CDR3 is CASSQGQGDGYTF. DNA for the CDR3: TGCGCCAGCAGCCAGGGACAGGGGGATGGCTACACCTTC. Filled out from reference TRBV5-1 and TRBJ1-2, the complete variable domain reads KAGVTQTPRYLIKTRGQQVTLSCSPISGHRSVSWYQQTPGQGLQFLFEYFSETQRNKGNFPGRFSGRQFSNSRSEMNVSTLELGDSALYLCASSQGQGDGYTFGSGTRLTVV.

CDR3 sequence (DNA): TGTGCCAGCAGCCTCGGGACGAACACTGAAGCTTTCTTT. Protein product: CASSLGTNTEAFF. The chain is built from TRBV7-2 and TRBJ1-1; possibly TRBD1 for D (5 bases). The CDR3 length is 13 residues. The V end was cut by 5 bases, the J end by 1 base, with 8 bases between. Germline CDR1 SGHTA, CDR2 FQGNSA.

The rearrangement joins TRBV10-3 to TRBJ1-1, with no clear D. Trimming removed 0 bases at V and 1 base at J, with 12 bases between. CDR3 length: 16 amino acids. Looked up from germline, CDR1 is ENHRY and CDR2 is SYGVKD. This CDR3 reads CAISESSNHGNTEAFF. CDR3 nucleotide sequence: TGTGCCATCAGTGAGTCATCGAACCACGGGAACACTGAAGCTTTCTTT.

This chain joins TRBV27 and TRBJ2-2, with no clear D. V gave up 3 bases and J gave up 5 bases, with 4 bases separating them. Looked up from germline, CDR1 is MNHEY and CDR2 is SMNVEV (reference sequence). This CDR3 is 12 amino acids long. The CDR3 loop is CASSFRTGELFF. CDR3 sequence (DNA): TGTGCCAGCAGTTTTCGTACCGGGGAGCTGTTTTTT.

The CDR3 DNA sequence: TGTGCCAGCAGCTTTCCTGACAGGGGGTACGAGCAGTACTTC. Its translation: CASSFPDRGYEQYF. The chain joins TRBV7-9 to TRBJ2-7; 9 bases are shared with TRBD1. The CDR3 is 14 residues long. Germline V gives CDR1 SEHNR, CDR2 FQNEAQ (reference sequence). V was pared by 3 bases and J by 4 bases, with 4 bases of the junction left unmatched.

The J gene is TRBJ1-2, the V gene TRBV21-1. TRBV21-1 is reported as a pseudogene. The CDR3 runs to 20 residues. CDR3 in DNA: TGTGCCAGCAGCAGGGATGCTGTTCGGGGGGCTCTTATAGCTAACTATGGCTACACCTTC. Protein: CASSRDAVRGALIANYGYTF.

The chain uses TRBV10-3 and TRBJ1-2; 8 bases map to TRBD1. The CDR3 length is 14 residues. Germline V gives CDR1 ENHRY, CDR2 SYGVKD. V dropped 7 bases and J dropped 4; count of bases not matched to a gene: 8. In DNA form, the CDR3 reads TGTGCCATCAACGAAGGACAGGGAGGCTATGGCTACACCTTC. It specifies CAINEGQGGYGYTF.

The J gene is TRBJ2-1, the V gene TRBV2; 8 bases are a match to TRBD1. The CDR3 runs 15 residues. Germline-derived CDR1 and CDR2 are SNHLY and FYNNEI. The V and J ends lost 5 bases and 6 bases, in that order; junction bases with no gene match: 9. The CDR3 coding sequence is TGTGCCAGCAGTCTCCTCAGGGGGCAGTTCAATGAGCAGTTCTTC. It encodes CASSLLRGQFNEQFF. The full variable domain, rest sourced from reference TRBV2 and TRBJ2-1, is EPEVTQTPSHQVTQMGQEVILRCVPISNHLYFYWYRQILGQKVEFLVSFYNNEISEKSEIFDDQFSVERPDGSNFTLKIRSTKLEDSAMYFCASSLLRGQFNEQFFGPGTRLTVL.

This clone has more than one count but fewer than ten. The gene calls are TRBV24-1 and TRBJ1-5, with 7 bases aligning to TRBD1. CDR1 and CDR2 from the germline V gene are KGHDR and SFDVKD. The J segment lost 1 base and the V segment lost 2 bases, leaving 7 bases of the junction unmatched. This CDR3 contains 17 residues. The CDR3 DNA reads TGTGCCACCAGTGATTCACACAGGGGATCGAGCAATCAGCCCCAGCATTTT. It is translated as CATSDSHRGSSNQPQHF.